The clone carrying this TCR beta chain was counted once. The data originate from a study of blood T cell repertoires in COVID-19. Study-level background: Nucleic acid was either cDNA or gDNA, and it came from T cells, B-cell-depleted T cells, or PBMCs.

TCRdb keeps only in-frame clones here, not all; method: immunoSEQ multiplex PCR. This sample yields roughly 190,000 clones, of which roughly 77% are seen a single time; 17% belongs to the top ten. What was sequenced was PBMCs or T cells enriched from blood (not recorded which). This sequence was found in a woman aged 50 to 65 with acute COVID-19.

The CDR3 here is CASSIAGQKVNNEQFF. The CDR3 region has the DNA TGTGCCAGTAGTATCGCTGGACAGAAAGTTAACAATGAGCAGTTCTTC. The genes are TRBV19 and TRBJ2-1; D is perhaps TRBD1 (6 bases). The V end lost 3 bases, the J end lost 5 bases, and 17 bases lay between the germline ends. Germline V gives CDR1 LNHDA, CDR2 SQIVND (reference sequence). CDR3 size: 16 residues.